The 7 T cell receptor beta chains below come from one sample, sequenced in a study of blood T cells in healthy people across ages. Then a second PCR, running about 7 to 11 cycles, was carried out with a sample-barcoded 5' primer and a J-beta primer mix. TCRdb called the 5' RACE reads again in MiXCR, with one record for every CDR3 protein. The sample yields hundreds of thousands of distinct CDR3 sequences, 35% to 45% seen once. Material for sequencing was blood. All receptors come from a woman in her sixties in good health.

This clonotype has just one count. The rearrangement joins TRBV27 to TRBJ1-4; the match to TRBD1 covers 7 bases. CDR1 and CDR2 (germline): MNHEY, SMNVEV (reference sequence). This CDR3 spans 14 amino acids. V lost 4 bases and J lost 8; bases outside the gene matches: 7. The CDR3 DNA is TGTGCCAGCAGTTCGGTCAGGGGGACCGAAAAACTGTTTTTT. Protein product: CASSSVRGTEKLFF.

This chain links TRBV14 with TRBJ1-2; no reliable D call. This CDR3 has 13 residues. Germline lookup yields CDR1 SGHDN and CDR2 FVKESK. The germline V and J ends were trimmed by 1 base and 8 bases, with 11 bases remaining between them. The CDR3 loop reads CASSQAPGRGYTF. The CDR3 coding sequence is TGTGCCAGCAGCCAAGCACCCGGTCGAGGCTACACCTTC.

The J gene is TRBJ1-1, the V gene TRBV6-2 or TRBV6-3; 7 bases agree with TRBD1. Looked up from germline, CDR1 is MNHEY and CDR2 is SVGEGT. The CDR3 totals 14 residues. V gave up 6 bases and J gave up 0 bases; unmatched junction bases: 4. CDR3: CASRKGALNTEAFF. DNA for the CDR3: TGTGCCAGCAGAAAGGGGGCCTTGAACACTGAAGCTTTCTTT.

This clonotype showed up just a few times. The rearrangement uses TRBV7-6 and TRBJ1-4; D perhaps matches TRBD1 (5 bases). CDR3 length equals 14 residues. Germline V CDR1 and CDR2: SGHVS, FNYEAQ. Trimming cost V 0 bases and J 7 bases, with 9 bases left between them. The CDR3 DNA reads TGTGCCAGCAGCTTAGCCGGGACGGCTGAAAAACTGTTTTTT. Its translation: CASSLAGTAEKLFF.

V is TRBV20-1 and J is TRBJ1-4; D perhaps matches TRBD1 (6 bases). The CDR3 covers 16 residues. V lost 3 bases and J 0 bases, leaving 14 bases between the germline ends. Germline CDR1 and CDR2: DFQATT and SNEGSKA (reference sequence). CDR3 amino acids: CSASPSSGATNEKLFF. As DNA, the CDR3 is TGCAGTGCTAGTCCCTCCTCAGGGGCAACTAATGAAAAACTGTTTTTT.

This clonotype was seen only a few times. The gene calls are TRBV5-1 and TRBJ1-2; TRBD1 is a possible D gene (5 bases). V lost 7 bases and J lost 5, with 15 bases in between. This CDR3 has 13 amino acids. Germline V gene lookup returns CDR1 SGHRS and CDR2 YFSETQ. DNA of the CDR3: TGCGCCAGCCAGGAGGCAGGGAGGTATGGCTACACCTTC. This codes for CASQEAGRYGYTF. Full variable domain (rest looked up from reference TRBV5-1 and TRBJ1-2): KAGVTQTPRYLIKTRGQQVTLSCSPISGHRSVSWYQQTPGQGLQFLFEYFSETQRNKGNFPGRFSGRQFSNSRSEMNVSTLELGDSALYLCASQEAGRYGYTFGSGTRLTVV.

This clonotype was recorded many times. The genes are TRBV20-1 and TRBJ2-5; the D gene is possibly TRBD2 (6 bases). The germline CDR1 and CDR2 sequences are DFQATT and SNEGSKA (reference sequence). V was pared by 3 bases and J by 2 bases, with 16 bases between. The CDR3 has 15 amino acids. CDR3 coding DNA: TGCAGTGCTAGTTTGGAGGCGGGAAAACAAGAGACCCAGTACTTC. Protein product: CSASLEAGKQETQYF.